This record looks at one T cell receptor (beta chain) sequence and its context. Because the CDR3's place on the DNA is in doubt, the DNA is left out and the CDR3 is given as listed by TCRdb. Authors' analysis steps: Reference gene primer amplification in the assay estimated nucleated cell counts. The assay was immunoSEQ multiplex PCR, and TCRdb's table has in-frame clones only and misses some. The V and J calls and clone size come from that table; D and trimming were worked out from the DNA. The table includes 120,000 or so clones, about 80% detected once. This sample was taken from a study of blood T cell repertoires in COVID-19. Study-wide context: Researchers got acute and convalescent COVID-19 samples from the United States, Italy and Spain. The cDNA or gDNA used as material had been derived from T cells, B-cell-depleted T cells, or PBMCs.

The germline gives CDR1 GTSNPN, CDR2 SVGIG (reference sequence). 13 amino acids form the CDR3, both terminal residues included. The source is a woman aged 50 to 60 with acute or convalescent COVID-19. Sequenced: peripheral blood. The V gene is TRBV30, the J gene TRBJ2-5; the table's TRBD1 call for D was not verified on the DNA. CDR3 in amino acids: CAWADSSSGTQYF.